This T cell receptor (beta chain) was captured by sequencing in a study of cytomegalovirus exposure and HLA in healthy donors. On the study more broadly: Caucasian-associated ancestry cluster membership applied to approximately 81% of around 400 genotyped donors. Regarding the study as a whole: The authors assumed roughly uniform sequencing depth across donors for presence/absence analyses.

With regard to this clone: Antigen specificity is unknown.

Healthy bone marrow donors made up the donors. There were likely unrecorded immune exposures, though donors were nominally healthy when sampled. The CDR3 covers 16 residues. Per germline, CDR1 MNHNS and CDR2 SASEGT. V lost 2 bases and J lost 2; bases outside the gene matches: 6. The primer mix had 60 Vbeta and 13 Jbeta primers. TCRdb's table, derived via immunoSEQ multiplex PCR, lists solely in-frame clones and lacks some. The sample shows about 120,000 clones, roughly 8.6% of them seen only once. Sequencing used PBMCs. This clonotype was sampled from a woman aged 40-49 years in good health and CMV-seropositive. The V call is TRBV6-1, the J call TRBJ1-5; TRBD1 matches at 7 bases. The CDR3: CASSENLGQRNQPQHF. In DNA, the CDR3 is TGTGCCAGCAGTGAAAACCTGGGACAGCGCAATCAGCCCCAGCATTTT.